Listed here is a single TCR beta chain. The data are from a study of shared clonotypes between healthy human individuals. Produced via immunoSEQ multiplex PCR; TCRdb's table is partial and in-frame only. The sample holds over 2 million clones, approximately 95% seen once. The CDR3 is 14 residues long. V lost 4 bases and J lost 0; bases outside the gene matches: 4. CDR1 is SQVTM and CDR2 is ANQGSEA in the germline V gene. Specimen: naive CD4+ T cells sorted from blood. Subset noted: CD45RA+ positively selected. The chain is built from TRBV29-1 and TRBJ2-3; 7 bases fit TRBD1. The sequence came from a man aged 18 to 35 in good health. The CDR3 region has the DNA TGCAGCGTTGCGGGACAGCCTAGCACAGATACGCAGTATTTT. Its translation is CSVAGQPSTDTQYF.